This T cell receptor (beta chain) was captured by sequencing in a study of response to subunit inactivated influenza vaccine. V lost 1 base and J 1 base, leaving 10 bases between the germline ends. The CDR3 consists of 15 residues. This clonotype was seen more than once but under ten times. TCRdb reprocessed the RT-PCR reads with MiXCR, giving one entry per CDR3 protein. The table has 650,000 to 850,000 distinct CDR3 sequences, approximately 15% seen once. V is TRBV12-3 or TRBV12-4 and J is TRBJ1-2; no firm D call. This receptor was identified in a man aged 50 or older who received an inactivated influenza vaccine. The starting material was PBMCs from blood, obtained 14 to 15 days before vaccination. The CDR3 sequence is CASSLDKGLNYGYTF. The DNA of the CDR3 is TGTGCCAGCAGTTTAGATAAAGGGCTTAACTATGGCTACACCTTC.